Each of the 2 T cell receptor beta chains below was sequenced from the same sample in a study of OX40 agonist ivuxolimab in advanced cancers. Sequencing used immunoSEQ multiplex PCR; TCRdb keeps in-frame clones, though not all of them. The repertoire holds around 68,000 clones, with roughly 85% as singletons. Source: CD4+ or CD8+ T cells sorted from blood, taken in a trial of the OX40 agonist ivuxolimab. The receptors come from an adult with an advanced solid tumor such as melanoma, head and neck, liver or kidney cancer.

This clone was recorded only once. This chain connects TRBV19 to TRBJ2-1; tentative D call: TRBD2 (6 bases). Germline CDR1 and CDR2: LNHDA and SQIVND (reference sequence). The ends were cut back, 6 bases at V and 6 bases at J, with 12 bases in the middle. The CDR3 covers 13 residues. Here the CDR3 DNA reads TGTGCCAGTAGGGCGCCGGGACTCAATGAGCAGTTCTTC. Amino acid sequence: CASRAPGLNEQFF.

The chain uses TRBV7-2 and TRBJ2-5; 8 nucleotides line up with TRBD1. The germline gives CDR1 SGHTA, CDR2 FQGNSA. Trimming cost V 6 bases and J 4 bases; bases outside gene matches: 4. The CDR3 is 13 amino acids. CDR3 protein: CASSFTGGETQYF. CDR3 bases: TGTGCCAGCAGTTTCACAGGGGGAGAGACCCAGTACTTC.